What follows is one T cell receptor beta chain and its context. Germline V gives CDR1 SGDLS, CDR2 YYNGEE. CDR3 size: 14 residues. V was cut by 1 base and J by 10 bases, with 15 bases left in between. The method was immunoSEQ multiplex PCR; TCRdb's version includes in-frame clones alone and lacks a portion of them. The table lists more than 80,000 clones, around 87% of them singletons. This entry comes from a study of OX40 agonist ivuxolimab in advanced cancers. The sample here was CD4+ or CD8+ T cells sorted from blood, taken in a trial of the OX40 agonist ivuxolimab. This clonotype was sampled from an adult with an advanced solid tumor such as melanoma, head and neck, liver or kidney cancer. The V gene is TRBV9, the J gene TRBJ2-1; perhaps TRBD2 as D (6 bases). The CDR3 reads CASSVRIAEGEQFF. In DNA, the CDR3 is TGTGCCAGCAGCGTACGGATAGCGGAGGGCGAGCAGTTCTTC.